This T cell receptor (beta chain) is drawn from a study of T cell responses to AZD1222 COVID-19 vaccine. The study's findings and limits: Across the whole spike, CD4 TCRs peaked at regions 160-218 and 743-854. Donor demographics were predominantly white British with a female majority; clonal diversity may be underestimated.

This CDR3 is built from 14 residues. The germline CDR1 and CDR2 sequences are SGHDN and FVKESK. V dropped 1 base and J dropped 7 bases, with 10 bases sitting between them. TCRdb's table, derived via immunoSEQ multiplex PCR, lists solely in-frame clones and lacks some. The repertoire consists of under 150,000 clones, with 70% to 90% occurring once and the leading ten covering 3.5% to 5%. Notes on this clone: Its antigen remains unknown.

The TCR sequence derives from an adult in good health. This chain uses TRBV14 with TRBJ1-4; D gene ambiguous. The source was peripheral blood, collected on day 0 of MenACWY control vaccination. The CDR3: CASSQVGWGEKLFF. CDR3 nucleotides: TGTGCCAGCAGCCAAGTGGGGTGGGGTGAAAAACTGTTTTTT.